These 2 T cell receptor beta chains were sequenced from one sample in a study of response to subunit inactivated influenza vaccine. MiXCR, applied by TCRdb to the RT-PCR reads, yields one record per CDR3 protein. The profile shows 150,000 or so distinct CDR3 sequences, about a tenth of them singletons. The source material was non-naive T cells sorted from PBMCs, sampled around seven weeks after vaccination. These receptors all stem from a man between 50 and 59 years old who received an inactivated influenza vaccine.

The chain joins TRBV5-1 to TRBJ2-3; 7 bases fit TRBD2. In germline, CDR1 is SGHRS, CDR2 YFSETQ. This CDR3 is built from 17 residues. V lost 4 bases, J lost 0 bases, and 11 bases stayed unmatched. The CDR3 is CASSPRGSGTSTDTQYF. The DNA for the CDR3 is TGCGCCAGCAGCCCCCGTGGGAGCGGGACCAGCACAGATACGCAGTATTTT. The full variable domain, with the rest looked up from reference TRBV5-1 and TRBJ2-3, is KAGVTQTPRYLIKTRGQQVTLSCSPISGHRSVSWYQQTPGQGLQFLFEYFSETQRNKGNFPGRFSGRQFSNSRSEMNVSTLELGDSALYLCASSPRGSGTSTDTQYFGPGTRLTVL.

Turning to this clonotype: A much larger clone lies one base from this, so it may be a read error. V is TRBV7-9 and J is TRBJ2-5; D ambiguous. The CDR3 loop spans 15 amino acids. Per the germline V gene, CDR1 is SEHNR and CDR2 is FQNEAQ (reference sequence). V lost 4 bases, J lost 1 base, and 13 bases lay in between. Written as DNA, the CDR3 is TGTGCCAGCAGCTCGCGACGAGTACTCCAAGAGACCCAGTACTTC. Amino acid sequence: CASSSRRVLQETQYF.